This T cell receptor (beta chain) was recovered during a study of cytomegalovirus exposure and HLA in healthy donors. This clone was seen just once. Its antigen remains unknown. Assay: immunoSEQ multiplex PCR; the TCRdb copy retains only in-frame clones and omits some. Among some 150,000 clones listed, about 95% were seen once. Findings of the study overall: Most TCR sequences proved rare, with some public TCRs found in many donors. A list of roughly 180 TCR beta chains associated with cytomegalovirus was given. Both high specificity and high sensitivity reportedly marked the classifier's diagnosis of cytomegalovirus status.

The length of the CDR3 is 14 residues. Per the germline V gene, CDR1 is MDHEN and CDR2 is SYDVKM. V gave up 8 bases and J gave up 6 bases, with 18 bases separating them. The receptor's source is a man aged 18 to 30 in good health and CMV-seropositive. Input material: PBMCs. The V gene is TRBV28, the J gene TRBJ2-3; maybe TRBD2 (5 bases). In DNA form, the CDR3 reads TGTGCCAGCGGAAAATTCACGCGGGTGGATACGCAGTATTTT. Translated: CASGKFTRVDTQYF.